This paragraph reports one T cell receptor (beta chain). Its antigen is unknown. Using immunoSEQ multiplex PCR, the repertoire was profiled, and TCRdb retains in-frame clones only, with some absent. The sample contains several thousand clones, around a fifth of which appear only once. Blood collection times were about day -28 and days 30, 100, 180 posttransplant. Germline CDR1 is SGHTA and CDR2 is FQGNSA. This CDR3 has 13 amino acids. V was shortened by 1 base and J by 7 bases, with 10 bases between the two germline ends. These data belong to a study of T cell clonotyping in hematopoietic cell transplantation. Broader study findings: Cells were unsorted, so CD4 and CD8 contributions were not separated. Pathologically expanded recipient clonotypes increased progressively from day 30 to day 180 as diversity fell.

The chain employs TRBV7-2 and TRBJ1-2; D ambiguous. This specimen was PBMCs, taken 180 days after allogeneic stem cell transplant. The TCR originated in a male patient between 18 and 35 years old who had an allogeneic stem cell transplant, so the T cells may come from the graft donor. Some clones in this sample may be carry-over from other donors' samples. The CDR3, as DNA: TGTGCCAGCAGCTTAGATGTGTGGGGTGGCTACACCTTC. This codes for CASSLDVWGGYTF. The variable domain in full, completed from reference TRBV7-2 and TRBJ1-2, reads GAGVSQSPSNKVTEKGKDVELRCDPISGHTALYWYRQSLGQGLEFLIYFQGNSAPDKSGLPSDRFSAERTGGSVSTLTIQRTQQEDSAVYLCASSLDVWGGYTFGSGTRLTVV.